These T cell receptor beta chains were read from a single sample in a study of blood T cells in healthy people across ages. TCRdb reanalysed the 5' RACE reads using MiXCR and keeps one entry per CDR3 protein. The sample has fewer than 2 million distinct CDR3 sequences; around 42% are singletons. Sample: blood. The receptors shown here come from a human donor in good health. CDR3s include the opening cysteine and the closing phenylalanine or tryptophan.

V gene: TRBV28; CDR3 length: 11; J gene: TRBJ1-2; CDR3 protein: CASSVQGGYTF
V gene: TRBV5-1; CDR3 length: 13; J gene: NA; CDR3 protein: CACSFRTEYEQYF
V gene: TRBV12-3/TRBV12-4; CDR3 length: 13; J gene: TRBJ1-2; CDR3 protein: CASLPPREHGYTF
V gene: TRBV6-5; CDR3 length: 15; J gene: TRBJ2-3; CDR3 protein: CASSPQAGEVDTQYF
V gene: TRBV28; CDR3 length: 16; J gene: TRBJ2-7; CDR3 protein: CASSPISGSGAYEQYF
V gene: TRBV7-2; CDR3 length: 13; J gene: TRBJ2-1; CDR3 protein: CASIPPVYNEQFF
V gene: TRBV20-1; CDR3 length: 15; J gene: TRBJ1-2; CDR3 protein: CSAIGTGKVSYGYTF
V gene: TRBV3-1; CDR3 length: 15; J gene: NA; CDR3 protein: CASSPSGDSFYEQYF
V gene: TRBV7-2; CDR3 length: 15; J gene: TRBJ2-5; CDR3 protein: CASSLGQGPQETQYF
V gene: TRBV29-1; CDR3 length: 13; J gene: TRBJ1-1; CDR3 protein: CSVAQGTNTEAFF
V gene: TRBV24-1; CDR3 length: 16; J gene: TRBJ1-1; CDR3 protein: CATSDPSGTGIAEAFF
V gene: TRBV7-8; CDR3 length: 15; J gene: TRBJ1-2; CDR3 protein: CASSLRGTATYGYTF
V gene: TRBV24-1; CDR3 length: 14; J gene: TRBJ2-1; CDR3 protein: CATSDPPTSNEQFF
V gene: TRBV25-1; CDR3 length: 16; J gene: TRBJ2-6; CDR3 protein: CASKLRTGAGASVLTF
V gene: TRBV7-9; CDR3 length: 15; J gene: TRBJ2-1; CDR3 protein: CASTSPRSTYNEQFF
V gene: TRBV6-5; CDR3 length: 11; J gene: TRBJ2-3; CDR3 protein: CASSMADTQYF
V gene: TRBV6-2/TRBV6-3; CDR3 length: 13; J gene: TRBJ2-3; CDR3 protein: CASSIQGADTQYF
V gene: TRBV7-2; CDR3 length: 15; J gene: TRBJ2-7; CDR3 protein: CASSLRFDGNYEQYF
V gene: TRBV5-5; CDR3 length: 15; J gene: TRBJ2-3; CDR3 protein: CASSFGQISTDTQYF
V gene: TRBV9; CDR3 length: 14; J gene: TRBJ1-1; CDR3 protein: CASSVAGGGTEAFF
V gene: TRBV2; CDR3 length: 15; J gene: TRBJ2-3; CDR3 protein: CASSKGRWGTDTQYF
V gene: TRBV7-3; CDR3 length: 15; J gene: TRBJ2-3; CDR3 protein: CASSKRGVKGDTQYF
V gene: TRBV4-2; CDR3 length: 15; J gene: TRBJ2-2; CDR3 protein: CASSRTGENTGELFF
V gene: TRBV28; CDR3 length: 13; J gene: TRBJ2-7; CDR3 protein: CASSPVAWHEQYF